The rows below give T cell receptor beta chains drawn from one sample of a study of T-cell reconstitution after alpha-beta-depleted transplantation in children. TCRdb reprocessed the PCR reads via MiXCR and lists one record per CDR3 protein. The data hold hundreds of thousands of distinct CDR3 sequences, with around 9.1% observed a single time. The material sequenced was PBMCs, taken before TCRalphabeta/CD19-depleted stem cell transplant. Receptors were obtained from a boy less than two years old with acute myeloid leukemia, due to receive a stem cell transplant. Each CDR3 is given with its conserved first and last residue. D genes are given only for firm matches. Some rows have no size entry. The others give once, few or many, or a class for an expanded clone.

TRBD1	TRBV2	few	TRBJ1-3	TGTGCCAGCAGTAGGCCGGGACAGCAAAGGGACACCATATATTTT	CASSRPGQQRDTIYF
TRBD1	TRBV24-1	many	TRBJ2-3	TGTGCCACCAGTGATTTACCACAGGGGTTGGGAACAGATACGCAGTATTTT	CATSDLPQGLGTDTQYF
.	TRBV7-9	few	TRBJ1-4	TGTGCCAGCAGCGCCGGGACCGTCGAAAAACTGTTTTTT	CASSAGTVEKLFF
.	TRBV2	.	TRBJ1-1	TGTGCCAGCAGTGAAAACGATAGGGGAACTGAAGCTTTCTTT	CASSENDRGTEAFF
TRBD2	TRBV19	.	TRBJ2-5	TGTGCCAGTAAGGATAGCGGGAATTCAGAGACCCAGTACTTC	CASKDSGNSETQYF
TRBD1	TRBV25-1	many	TRBJ2-4	TGTGCCAGCAGGCGACAGGGGGCTGGAGGCATTCAGTACTTC	CASRRQGAGGIQYF
TRBD1	TRBV7-8	few	TRBJ2-5	TGTGCCAGCAGCTTTCTGGGACAGCAAGAGACCCAGTACTTC	CASSFLGQQETQYF
.	TRBV18	.	TRBJ2-1	TGTGCCAGCTCACCACTGGGGGCCCCGAAGTTTTTCTTC	CASSPLGAPKFFF
.	TRBV5-1	many	TRBJ2-5	TGCGCCAGCAGCGTTGCGTCTGGATTGATAGAGACCCAGTACTTC	CASSVASGLIETQYF
.	TRBV28	many	TRBJ1-5	TGTGCCAGCAGCCCCCCCCCAGGGGTCTTTAATCAGCCCCAGCATTTT	CASSPPPGVFNQPQHF
.	TRBV29-1	many	TRBJ2-5	TGCAGCGTTGGCCATACAGGGAAAGAGACCCAGTACTTC	CSVGHTGKETQYF
TRBD1	TRBV12-3/TRBV12-4	many	TRBJ1-5	TGTGCCAGCAGTCAGGGGGCAGGTCCTCGGCCCCAGCATTTT	CASSQGAGPRPQHF
.	TRBV6-4	many	TRBJ2-6	TGTGCCAGCAGTGACAAAAACTCTGGGGCCAACGTCCTGACTTTC	CASSDKNSGANVLTF
TRBD2	TRBV27	many	TRBJ2-2	TGTGCCAGCAGCTTTCGGGGGGACACCGGGGAGCTGTTTTTT	CASSFRGDTGELFF
.	TRBV7-3	.	TRBJ2-5	TGTGCCAGCAGCTCCGGACTTAGCTGGGGAGAGACCCAGTACTTC	CASSSGLSWGETQYF
.	TRBV27	few	TRBJ2-7	TGTGCCAGCACCCCACTAGGCAGGGTATCCTACGAGCAGTACTTC	CASTPLGRVSYEQYF
TRBD1	TRBV6-6	.	TRBJ1-1	TGTGCCAGCAGTTGGGGACAGGGAAGGCACATGAACACTGAAGCTTTCTTT	CASSWGQGRHMNTEAFF
.	TRBV4-3	many	TRBJ2-2	TGCGCCAGCAGCCAAGATACAGGGATGCCCGCCGGGGAGCTGTTTTTT	CASSQDTGMPAGELFF
.	TRBV5-1	many	TRBJ2-7	TGCGCCAGCAGCTTTGGGGGCGGGCAGTACTTC	CASSFGGGQYF
TRBD1	TRBV5-1	many	TRBJ1-1	TGCGCCAGCAGCGCCCCACAGGGGGGTACTGAAGCTTTCTTT	CASSAPQGGTEAFF
.	TRBV5-6	few	TRBJ2-5	TGTGCCAGCAGTCCCGGAGCGGAGGAGACCCAGTACTTC	CASSPGAEETQYF
TRBD2	TRBV6-2/TRBV6-3	.	TRBJ2-6	TGTGCCAGCAGTCGCCGGCTAGCGGATACCTCTGGGGCCAACGTCCTGACTTTC	CASSRRLADTSGANVLTF
.	TRBV4-2	many	TRBJ2-3	TGTGCCAGCAGCCAACCTCCGACTAGGAGCACAGATACGCAGTATTTT	CASSQPPTRSTDTQYF
.	TRBV28	many	TRBJ2-2	TGTGCCAGCAGCCCCAGGGTTGAGACCGCCGGGGAGCTGTTTTTT	CASSPRVETAGELFF
.	TRBV27	.	TRBJ2-7	TGTGCCAGCGGAAAAAACCGGGCCCCTACTGAGGTAGAGCAGTACTTC	CASGKNRAPTEVEQYF
.	TRBV12-3/TRBV12-4	.	TRBJ2-6	TGTGCCAGCAGTCCGGGACGGAGGTCTTCTGGGGCCAACGTCCTGACTTTC	CASSPGRRSSGANVLTF
.	TRBV28	many	TRBJ2-7	TGTGCCAGCAGTTCCCACACCGGACGTAGCTACGAGCAGTACTTC	CASSSHTGRSYEQYF
.	TRBV12-3/TRBV12-4	many	TRBJ2-3	TGTGCCAGCAGCCTTGCGGGGAGGACAGATACGCAGTATTTT	CASSLAGRTDTQYF
.	TRBV11-2	many	TRBJ1-1	TGTGCCAGCAGCCTTACACGGAACACTGAAGCTTTCTTT	CASSLTRNTEAFF
TRBD2	TRBV18	few	TRBJ2-7	TGTGCCAGCTCACAAGGGACTAGAAGCGACGAGCAGTACTTC	CASSQGTRSDEQYF
TRBD2	TRBV28	many	TRBJ2-3	TGTGCCAGCACCCCACGGGGGGTCCCCACAGATACGCAGTATTTT	CASTPRGVPTDTQYF
TRBD2	TRBV19	few	TRBJ2-3	TGTGCCAGTAGTATGTGGGAGGGCCGGGGCACAGATACGCAGTATTTT	CASSMWEGRGTDTQYF
TRBD1	TRBV5-1	many	TRBJ1-2	TGCGCCAGCAGCGTGAAATGGACAGGATCCTATGGCTACACCTTC	CASSVKWTGSYGYTF
.	TRBV29-1	many	TRBJ2-3	TGCAGCGTTGGAGAGGATACGCAGTATTTT	CSVGEDTQYF
.	TRBV6-1	many	TRBJ2-1	TGTGCCAGCAGTGAATACCGGGTGGGTGAGCAGTTCTTC	CASSEYRVGEQFF
TRBD1	TRBV29-1	many	TRBJ2-1	TGCAGCGTTGATTTTAACAGGGGACATGAGCAGTTCTTC	CSVDFNRGHEQFF
.	TRBV20-1	.	TRBJ1-5	TGCAGTGCTAGGCCCCTCAATCAGCCCCAGCATTTT	CSARPLNQPQHF
.	TRBV12-3/TRBV12-4	many	TRBJ1-5	TGTGCCAGCAGTTTGTATCAGTCGCGGCATCAGCCCCAGCATTTT	CASSLYQSRHQPQHF
TRBD2	TRBV28	many	TRBJ2-7	TGTGCCAGCAGTCTAGCGGGACAGTCCTACTACGAGCAGTACTTC	CASSLAGQSYYEQYF
.	TRBV20-1	many	TRBJ2-7	TGCAGTGCTAGAGAAACCCTCCACTACGAGCAGTACTTC	CSARETLHYEQYF
.	TRBV7-3	once	TRBJ2-2	TGTGCCAGCAGCCACGTGGGAGCGAACACCGGGGAGCTGTTTTTT	CASSHVGANTGELFF
TRBD1	TRBV28	many	TRBJ2-6	TGTGCCAGCTACGAGGACAGGGGAGGTGAGGGGGCCAACGTCCTGACTTTC	CASYEDRGGEGANVLTF
.	TRBV5-1	many	TRBJ1-6	TGCGCCAGCAGCTTGGATAGGGGCAATTCACCCCTCCACTTT	CASSLDRGNSPLHF
.	TRBV20-1	many	TRBJ2-7	TGCAGTGCTTTAATGACAGTTTCCTACGAGCAGTACTTC	CSALMTVSYEQYF
TRBD2	TRBV10-3	many	TRBJ2-1	TGTGCCATCAGGGCCCTGGGACTAGCGGAACCCTCCTACAATGAGCAGTTCTTC	CAIRALGLAEPSYNEQFF
TRBD2	TRBV7-2	.	TRBJ2-7	TGTGCCAGCAGCCGTAGCGGGGGGCTTCACGAGCAGTACTTC	CASSRSGGLHEQYF
TRBD1	TRBV28	many	TRBJ2-7	TGTGCCAGCAAACTCGGGACAGTTCCCCCCTACGAGCAGTACTTC	CASKLGTVPPYEQYF
.	TRBV28	few	TRBJ2-3	TGTGCCAGCAGTTTAGGAGCTTCCTGCACAGATACGCAGTATTTT	CASSLGASCTDTQYF
TRBD2	TRBV12-3/TRBV12-4	many	TRBJ2-3	TGTGCCAGCAGTTTCAGAAGCGGGGGCGCAGATACGCAGTATTTT	CASSFRSGGADTQYF
.	TRBV28	.	TRBJ2-1	TGTGCCAGCAGTTTAGTGCGGGAGCAGTTCTTC	CASSLVREQFF
TRBD2	TRBV11-2	.	TRBJ2-1	TGTGCCAGCAGCATCTCTAGCGGGGGGCCCTCATGGCCCTACAATGAGCAGTTCTTC	CASSISSGGPSWPYNEQFF
TRBD1	TRBV7-6	many	TRBJ2-1	TGTGCCAGCAGTCGTCCGGGGACAGCATACAATGAGCAGTTCTTC	CASSRPGTAYNEQFF
TRBD1	TRBV4-2	many	TRBJ2-7	TGTGCCAGCAGCCAAGGGGACAGGGAATACGAGCAGTACTTC	CASSQGDREYEQYF
.	TRBV9	many	TRBJ1-4	TGTGCCAGCAGCGTAGCAGGGGCTAATGAAAAACTGTTTTTT	CASSVAGANEKLFF
.	TRBV3-1	many	TRBJ2-5	TGTGCCAGCAGCCCCCAGGGGGGGGAGACCCAGTACTTC	CASSPQGGETQYF